This TCR beta chain was retrieved from a study of blood T cell repertoires in COVID-19. Overall study: Spain, Italy and the United States supplied samples that represented acute and convalescent COVID-19. T cells, B-cell-depleted T cells, or PBMCs provided the cDNA or gDNA that served as material.

V lost 4 bases and J lost 1; bases outside the gene matches: 13. The CDR3 extends over 17 amino acids. Germline CDR1 is LNHDA and CDR2 is SQIVND (reference sequence). In the study's own analysis: Estimation of nucleated cell counts relied on the amplification of reference gene primers. The data were produced by immunoSEQ multiplex PCR, yet TCRdb's version contains in-frame clones alone and is incomplete. Clonal size and the V and J genes are those of that table, whereas D and trimming came from the DNA. The sample shows about 54,000 clones, approximately 90% of them seen only once. Input material: peripheral blood. The rearrangement uses TRBV19 and TRBJ2-7; 7 nucleotides match TRBD1. This clonotype originated in a man over 45 with acute or convalescent COVID-19. This CDR3 reads CASSNPRQGLASYEQYF. Here the CDR3 DNA reads TGTGCCAGTAGTAACCCTAGACAGGGTTTGGCGTCCTACGAGCAGTACTTC.